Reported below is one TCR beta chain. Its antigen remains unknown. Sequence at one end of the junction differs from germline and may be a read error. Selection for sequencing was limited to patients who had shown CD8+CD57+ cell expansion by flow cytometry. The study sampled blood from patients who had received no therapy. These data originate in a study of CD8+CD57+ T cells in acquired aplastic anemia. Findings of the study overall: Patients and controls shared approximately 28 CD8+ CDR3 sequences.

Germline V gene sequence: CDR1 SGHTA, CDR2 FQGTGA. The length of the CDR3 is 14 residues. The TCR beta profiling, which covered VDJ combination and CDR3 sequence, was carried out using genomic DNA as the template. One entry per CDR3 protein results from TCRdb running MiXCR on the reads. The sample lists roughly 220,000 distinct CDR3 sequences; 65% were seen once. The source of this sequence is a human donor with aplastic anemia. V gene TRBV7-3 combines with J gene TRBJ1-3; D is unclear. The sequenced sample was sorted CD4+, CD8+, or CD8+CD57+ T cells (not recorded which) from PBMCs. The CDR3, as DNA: TGTGCCAGCAGCGTGGTGGGCTCTGGAAACATCATATATTTT. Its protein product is CASSVVGSGNIIYF.